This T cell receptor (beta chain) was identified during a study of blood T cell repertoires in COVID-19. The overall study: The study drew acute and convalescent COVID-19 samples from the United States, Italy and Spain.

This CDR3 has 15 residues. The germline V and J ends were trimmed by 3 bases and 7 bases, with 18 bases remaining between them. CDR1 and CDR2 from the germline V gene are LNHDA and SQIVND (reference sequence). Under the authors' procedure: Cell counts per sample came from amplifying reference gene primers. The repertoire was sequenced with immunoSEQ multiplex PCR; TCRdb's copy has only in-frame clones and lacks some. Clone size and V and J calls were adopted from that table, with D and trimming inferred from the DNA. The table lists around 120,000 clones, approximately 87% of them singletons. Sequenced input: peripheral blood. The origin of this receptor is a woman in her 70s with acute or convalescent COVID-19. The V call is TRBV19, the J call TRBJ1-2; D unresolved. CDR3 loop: CASSMRFPGSSGYTF. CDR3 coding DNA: TGTGCCAGTAGTATGCGCTTCCCGGGGAGCAGTGGCTACACCTTC.